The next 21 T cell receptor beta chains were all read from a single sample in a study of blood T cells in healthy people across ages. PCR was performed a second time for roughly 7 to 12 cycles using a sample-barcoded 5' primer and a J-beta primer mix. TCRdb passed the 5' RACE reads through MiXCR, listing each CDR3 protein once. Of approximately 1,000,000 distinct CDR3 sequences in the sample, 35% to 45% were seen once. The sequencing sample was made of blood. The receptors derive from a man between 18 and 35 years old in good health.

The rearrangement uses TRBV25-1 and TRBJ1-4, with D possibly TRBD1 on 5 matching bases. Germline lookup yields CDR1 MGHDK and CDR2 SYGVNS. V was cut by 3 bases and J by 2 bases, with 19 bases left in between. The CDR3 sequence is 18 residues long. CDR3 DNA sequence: TGTGCCAGCAGTGATTCCGTAAGGGGCCGGGGGACTAATGAAAAACTGTTTTTT. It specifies CASSDSVRGRGTNEKLFF. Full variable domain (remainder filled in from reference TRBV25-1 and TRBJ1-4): EADIYQTPRYLVIGTGKKITLECSQTMGHDKMYWYQQDPGMELHLIHYSYGVNSTEKGDLSSESTVSRIRTEHFPLTLESARPSHTSQYLCASSDSVRGRGTNEKLFFGSGTQLSVL.

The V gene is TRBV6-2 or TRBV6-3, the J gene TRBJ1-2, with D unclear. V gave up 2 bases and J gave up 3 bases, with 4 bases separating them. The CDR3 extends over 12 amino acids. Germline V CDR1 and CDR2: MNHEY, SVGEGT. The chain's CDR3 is CASSYVYYGYTF. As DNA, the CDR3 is TGTGCCAGCAGTTACGTCTACTATGGCTACACCTTC.

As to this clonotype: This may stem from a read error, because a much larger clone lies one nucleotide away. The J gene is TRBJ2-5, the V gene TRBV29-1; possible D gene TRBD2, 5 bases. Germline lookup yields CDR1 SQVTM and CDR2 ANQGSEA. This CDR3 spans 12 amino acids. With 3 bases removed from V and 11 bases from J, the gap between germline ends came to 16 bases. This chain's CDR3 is CSVERATNEQYF. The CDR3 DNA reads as TGCAGCGTTGAGAGGGCTACTAATGAGCAGTACTTC. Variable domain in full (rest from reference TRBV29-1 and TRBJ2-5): SAVISQKPSRDICQRGTSLTIQCQVDSQVTMMFWYRQQPGQSLTLIATANQGSEATYESGFVIDKFPISRPNLTFSTLTVSNMSPEDSSIYLCSVERATNEQYFGPGTRLLVL.

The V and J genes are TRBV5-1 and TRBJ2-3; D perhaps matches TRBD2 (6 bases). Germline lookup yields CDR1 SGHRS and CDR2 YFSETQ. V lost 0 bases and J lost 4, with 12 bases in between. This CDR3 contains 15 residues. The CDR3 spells CASSLGGGNSDTQYF. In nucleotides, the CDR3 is TGCGCCAGCAGCTTGGGGGGCGGGAATTCAGATACGCAGTATTTT.

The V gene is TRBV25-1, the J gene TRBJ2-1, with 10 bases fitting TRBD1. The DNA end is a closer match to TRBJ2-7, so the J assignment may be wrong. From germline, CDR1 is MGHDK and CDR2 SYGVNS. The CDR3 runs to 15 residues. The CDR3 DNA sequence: TGTGCCAGCAGTAAAGCCGGGACAGGGGACAATGAGCAGTACTTC. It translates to CASSKAGTGDNEQYF.

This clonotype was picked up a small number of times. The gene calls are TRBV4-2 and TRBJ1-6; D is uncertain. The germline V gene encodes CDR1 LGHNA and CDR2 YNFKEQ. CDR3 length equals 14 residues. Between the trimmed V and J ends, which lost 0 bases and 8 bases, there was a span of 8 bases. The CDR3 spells CASSQETGDSPLHF. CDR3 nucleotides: TGTGCCAGCAGCCAAGAAACGGGAGATTCACCCCTCCACTTT.

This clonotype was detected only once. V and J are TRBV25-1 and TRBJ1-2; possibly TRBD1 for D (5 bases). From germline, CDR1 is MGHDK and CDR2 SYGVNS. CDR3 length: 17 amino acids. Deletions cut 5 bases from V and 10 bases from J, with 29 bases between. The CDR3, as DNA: TGTGCCAGCAGTTCTCGAGTAATAGGCGGGGACTCGAAGGTCTACACCTTC. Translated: CASSSRVIGGDSKVYTF.

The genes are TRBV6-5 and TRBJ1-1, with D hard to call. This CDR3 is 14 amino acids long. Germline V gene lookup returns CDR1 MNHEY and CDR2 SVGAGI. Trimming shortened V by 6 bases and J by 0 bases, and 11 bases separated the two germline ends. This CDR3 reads CASRYRRMNTEAFF. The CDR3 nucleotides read TGTGCCAGCAGATATCGCCGCATGAACACTGAAGCTTTCTTT.

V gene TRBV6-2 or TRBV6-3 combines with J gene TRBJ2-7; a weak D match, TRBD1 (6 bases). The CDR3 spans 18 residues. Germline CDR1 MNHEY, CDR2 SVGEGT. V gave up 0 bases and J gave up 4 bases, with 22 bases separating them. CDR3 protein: CASSYSIKGDGQPYEQYF. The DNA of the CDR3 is TGTGCCAGCAGTTACTCGATCAAAGGAGACGGACAGCCATACGAGCAGTACTTC.

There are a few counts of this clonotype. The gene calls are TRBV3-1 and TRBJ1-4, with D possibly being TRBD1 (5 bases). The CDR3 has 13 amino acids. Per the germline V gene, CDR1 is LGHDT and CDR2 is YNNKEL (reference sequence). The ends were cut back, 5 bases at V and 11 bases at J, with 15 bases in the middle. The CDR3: CASSTTRDSKLFF. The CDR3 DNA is TGTGCCAGCAGCACCACCAGGGATTCCAAACTGTTTTTT.

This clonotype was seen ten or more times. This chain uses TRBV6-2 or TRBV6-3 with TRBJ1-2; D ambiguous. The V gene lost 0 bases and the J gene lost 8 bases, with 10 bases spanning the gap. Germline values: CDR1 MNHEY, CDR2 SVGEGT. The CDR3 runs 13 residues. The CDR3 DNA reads TGTGCCAGCAGTTACTCGAGAGTCGGAGGCTACACCTTC. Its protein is CASSYSRVGGYTF.

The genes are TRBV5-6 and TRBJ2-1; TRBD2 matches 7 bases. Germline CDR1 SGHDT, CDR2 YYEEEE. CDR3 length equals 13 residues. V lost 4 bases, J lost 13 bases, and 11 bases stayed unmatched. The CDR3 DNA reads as TGTGCCAGCAGCGGCGCTAGCGGATACCCCCAGTTCTTC. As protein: CASSGASGYPQFF.

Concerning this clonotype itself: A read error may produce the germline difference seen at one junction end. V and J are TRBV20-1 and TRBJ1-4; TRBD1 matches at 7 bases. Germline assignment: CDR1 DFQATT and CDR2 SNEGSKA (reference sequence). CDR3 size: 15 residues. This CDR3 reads CSARLRQGAGEKPFF. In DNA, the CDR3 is TGCAGTGCTAGGCTCCGACAGGGAGCAGGGGAAAAACCGTTTTTT.

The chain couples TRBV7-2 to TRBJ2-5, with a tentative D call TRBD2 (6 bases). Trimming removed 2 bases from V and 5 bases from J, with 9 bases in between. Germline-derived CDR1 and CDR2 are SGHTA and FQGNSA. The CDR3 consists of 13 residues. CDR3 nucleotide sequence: TGTGCCAGCAGCTTACCGGGGGACGAGACCCAGTACTTC. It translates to CASSLPGDETQYF.

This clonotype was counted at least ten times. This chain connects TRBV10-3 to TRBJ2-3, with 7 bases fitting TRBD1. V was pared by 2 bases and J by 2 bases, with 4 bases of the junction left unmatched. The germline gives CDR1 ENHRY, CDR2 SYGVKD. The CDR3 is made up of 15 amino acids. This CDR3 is CAISEADRVTDTQYF. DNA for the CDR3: TGTGCCATCAGTGAGGCCGACAGGGTCACAGATACGCAGTATTTT.

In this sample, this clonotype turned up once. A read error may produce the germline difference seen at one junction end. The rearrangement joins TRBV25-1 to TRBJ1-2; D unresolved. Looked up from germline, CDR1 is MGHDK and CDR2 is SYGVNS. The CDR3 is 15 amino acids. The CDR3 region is CASSDEGTGGYGHTF. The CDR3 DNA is TGTGCCAGCAGTGACGAGGGTACTGGTGGGTATGGCCACACCTTC.

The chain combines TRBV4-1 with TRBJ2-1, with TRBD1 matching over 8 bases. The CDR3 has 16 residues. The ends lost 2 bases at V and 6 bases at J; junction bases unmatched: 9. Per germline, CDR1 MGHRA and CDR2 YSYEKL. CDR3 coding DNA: TGCGCCAGCAGCCAACGAGGACAGGGCCTGGGCAATGAGCAGTTCTTC. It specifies CASSQRGQGLGNEQFF.

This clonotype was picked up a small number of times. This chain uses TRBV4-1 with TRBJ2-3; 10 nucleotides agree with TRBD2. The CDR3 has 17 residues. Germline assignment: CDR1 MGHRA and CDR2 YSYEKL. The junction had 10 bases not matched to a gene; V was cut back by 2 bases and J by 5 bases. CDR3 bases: TGCGCCAGCAGCCAAAGACCGGGGACTAGCGCTCGAGATACGCAGTATTTT. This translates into CASSQRPGTSARDTQYF.

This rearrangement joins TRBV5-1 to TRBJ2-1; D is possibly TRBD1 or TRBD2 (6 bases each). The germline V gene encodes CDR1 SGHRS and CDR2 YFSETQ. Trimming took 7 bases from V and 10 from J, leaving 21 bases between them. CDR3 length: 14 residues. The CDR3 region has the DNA TGCGCCAGCGCCCTCTCCTACCTGGGGGGCGAGCAGTTCTTC. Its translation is CASALSYLGGEQFF.

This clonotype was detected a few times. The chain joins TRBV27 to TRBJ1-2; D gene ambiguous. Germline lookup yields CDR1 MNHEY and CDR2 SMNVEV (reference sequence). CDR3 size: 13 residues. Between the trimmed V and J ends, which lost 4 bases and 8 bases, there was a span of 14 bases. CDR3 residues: CASSSSWGRGYTF. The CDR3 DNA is TGTGCCAGCAGTTCCTCCTGGGGTCGGGGCTACACCTTC.

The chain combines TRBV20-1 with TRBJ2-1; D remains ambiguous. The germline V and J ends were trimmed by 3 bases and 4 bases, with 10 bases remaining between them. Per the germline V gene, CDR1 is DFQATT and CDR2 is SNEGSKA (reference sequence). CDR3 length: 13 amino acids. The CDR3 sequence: CSARGLLYNEQFF. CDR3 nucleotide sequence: TGCAGTGCTAGGGGCCTGCTGTACAATGAGCAGTTCTTC.